The 27 T cell receptor beta chains below all came from one sample that was sequenced in a study of T cells after yellow fever vaccination. TCRdb reanalysed the 5' RACE reads using MiXCR and keeps one entry per CDR3 protein. The sample holds about 500,000 distinct CDR3 sequences, about 15% seen once. The sequencing here drew on PBMCs, taken about 5 days after the first yellow fever vaccination. The receptors originated from a man younger than 35 who received the YFV17D yellow fever vaccine.

The chain uses TRBV9 and TRBJ2-3; 11 nucleotides match TRBD2. The J segment lost 2 bases and the V segment lost 4 bases, leaving 6 bases of the junction unmatched. This CDR3 comprises 16 residues. CDR1 is SGDLS, CDR2 YYNGEE, per germline. The chain's CDR3 is CASSRTSGGITDTQYF. The DNA of the CDR3 is TGTGCCAGCAGCCGAACTAGCGGGGGAATCACAGATACGCAGTATTTT.

A word on this clonotype: Mismatch with germline at one junction end may stem from a read error. The chain is built from TRBV7-3 and TRBJ2-7; 8 bases line up with TRBD2. CDR1 and CDR2 from the germline V gene are SGHTA and FQGTGA. There are 15 residues in the CDR3. This CDR3 reads CASRLSGGAHYEQYF. The DNA of the CDR3 is TGTGCCAGCCGCTTATCCGGGGGGGCCCATTACGAGCAGTACTTC.

This clonotype has a handful of counts. This chain joins TRBV12-5 and TRBJ1-5; D is perhaps TRBD1 (5 bases). In germline, CDR1 is LGHNT, CDR2 FRNRAP. The length of the CDR3 is 14 residues. Trimming took off 2 bases at V and 6 bases at J, with 11 bases between the two ends. The CDR3 reads CASGLWQGTQPQHF. The CDR3 nucleotides are TGTGCTAGTGGTTTGTGGCAGGGAACTCAGCCCCAGCATTTT.

This clonotype was counted between two and nine times. The gene calls are TRBV18 and TRBJ1-5; the D gene is possibly TRBD1 (5 bases). The germline V gene has CDR1 KGHSH and CDR2 LQKENI. The V end was cut by 5 bases, the J end by 9 bases, with 14 bases between. The CDR3 covers 13 residues. The CDR3: CASSSGPLRPQHF. CDR3 DNA sequence: TGTGCCAGCTCATCGGGACCTCTCAGGCCCCAGCATTTT.

This clonotype has only a few counts. The V gene is TRBV29-1, the J gene TRBJ2-5; 10 bases are shared with TRBD2. V dropped 2 bases and J dropped 2; count of bases not matched to a gene: 5. CDR3 length equals 15 residues. Germline V gives CDR1 SQVTM, CDR2 ANQGSEA. In nucleotides, the CDR3 is TGCAGCGTTGAACCCCTAGCGGGGGTGCAAGAGACCCAGTACTTC. Translated: CSVEPLAGVQETQYF.

The J gene is TRBJ1-4, the V gene TRBV6-2 or TRBV6-3, with a tentative D call TRBD1 (6 bases). The CDR3 spans 20 residues. With 3 bases removed from V and 1 base from J, the gap between germline ends came to 24 bases. From germline, CDR1 is MNHEY and CDR2 SVGEGT. This CDR3 is CASSYSLGGPNLGTNEKLFF. Written as DNA, the CDR3 is TGTGCCAGCAGTTATTCGTTAGGGGGTCCAAATCTTGGAACTAATGAAAAACTGTTTTTT.

This clonotype was observed a handful of times. V and J are TRBV6-5 and TRBJ1-6, with 9 bases lining up with TRBD1. This CDR3 region has 19 residues. Losses at the gene ends were 2 bases for V and 3 bases for J; bases not matched to a gene: 11. Germline CDR1 reads MNHEY; CDR2 reads SVGAGI. The CDR3 spells CASSYGDRDRVFYNSPLHF. The CDR3 region has the DNA TGTGCCAGCAGTTACGGTGATCGGGACAGGGTTTTCTATAATTCACCCCTCCACTTT.

The genes are TRBV19 and TRBJ2-3; 7 nucleotides line up with TRBD1. The CDR3 spans 14 residues. Germline V gene data show CDR1 as LNHDA and CDR2 as SQIVND (reference sequence). The V segment lost 4 bases and the J segment 5 bases; nucleotides outside the gene matches: 6. The CDR3 DNA follows: TGTGCCAGTAGTACCGGACAGGCCCGAGATACGCAGTATTTT. It specifies CASSTGQARDTQYF.

There are many counts of this clonotype. V gene TRBV5-1 combines with J gene TRBJ2-5; 9 nucleotides agree with TRBD1. V trimming: 4 bases; J trimming: 5 bases; junction bases outside the gene matches: 6. The CDR3 runs to 14 residues. Looked up from germline, CDR1 is SGHRS and CDR2 is YFSETQ. As DNA, the CDR3 is TGCGCCAGCAGCCAACAGGGGGCTAGGGAGACCCAGTACTTC. Its translation is CASSQQGARETQYF. Variable domain in full (rest from reference TRBV5-1 and TRBJ2-5): KAGVTQTPRYLIKTRGQQVTLSCSPISGHRSVSWYQQTPGQGLQFLFEYFSETQRNKGNFPGRFSGRQFSNSRSEMNVSTLELGDSALYLCASSQQGARETQYFGPGTRLLVL.

This clonotype appeared a few times. The chain combines TRBV12-3 or TRBV12-4 with TRBJ2-7, with D tentatively TRBD1 (6 bases). V dropped 5 bases and J dropped 2 bases, with 10 bases sitting between them. The CDR3 loop spans 13 amino acids. The CDR3 loop reads CASSRDNTYEQYF. The CDR3 DNA is TGTGCCAGCAGTCGGGACAACACCTACGAGCAGTACTTC.

V gene TRBV7-9 combines with J gene TRBJ1-6; D unclear. In germline, CDR1 is SEHNR, CDR2 FQNEAQ (reference sequence). The ends were cut back, 6 bases at V and 10 bases at J, with 22 bases in the middle. CDR3 length equals 16 residues. CDR3 region: CASRPMGSTAFSPLHF. CDR3 bases: TGTGCCAGCAGGCCAATGGGGTCCACGGCGTTCTCACCCCTCCACTTT.

This CDR3 reads CASSLAYAPNGYTF. The CDR3 bases are TGTGCCAGCAGCTTGGCCTACGCTCCTAACGGCTACACCTTC. This chain uses TRBV5-4 with TRBJ1-2; D unresolved. CDR1 and CDR2 from the germline V gene are SGHNT and YYREEE (reference sequence). The length of the CDR3 is 14 residues. Trimming cost V 0 bases and J 8 bases, with 14 bases left between them.

The chain is built from TRBV5-1 and TRBJ2-2; unclear D gene. The CDR3 loop spans 15 amino acids. Trimming took 1 base from V and 3 from J, leaving 10 bases between them. Germline V gene data show CDR1 as SGHRS and CDR2 as YFSETQ. CDR3 in amino acids: CASSLSVGDTGELFF. The CDR3 DNA is TGCGCCAGCAGCTTGAGTGTCGGCGACACCGGGGAGCTGTTTTTT.

This clonotype was seen more than once but under ten times. This chain joins TRBV9 and TRBJ1-1; 7 nucleotides agree with TRBD1. The V and J ends lost 6 bases and 3 bases, in that order; junction bases with no gene match: 5. This CDR3 region has 13 residues. Germline V CDR1 and CDR2: SGDLS, YYNGEE. The CDR3 DNA sequence: TGTGCCAGCAAGGGGGCCTCTCACACTGAAGCTTTCTTT. It translates to CASKGASHTEAFF.

The chain combines TRBV3-1 with TRBJ2-1; 10 bases map to TRBD2. V trimming: 1 base; J trimming: 7 bases; junction bases outside the gene matches: 7. The CDR3 totals 16 residues. Germline CDR1 reads LGHDT; CDR2 reads YNNKEL (reference sequence). The CDR3 loop is CASSQGVAGGGNEQFF. CDR3 sequence (DNA): TGTGCCAGCAGCCAAGGGGTAGCGGGGGGCGGGAATGAGCAGTTCTTC.

The V call is TRBV12-3 or TRBV12-4, the J call TRBJ1-1, with D possibly being TRBD1 (6 bases). Trimming took 0 bases from V and 5 from J, leaving 10 bases between them. CDR3 length equals 14 residues. The DNA for the CDR3 is TGTGCCAGCAGTTTAGCCGACAGGAGAACTGAAGCTTTCTTT. Translating gives CASSLADRRTEAFF.

This chain links TRBV2 with TRBJ1-2; D unclear. The CDR3 spans 13 residues. Looked up from germline, CDR1 is SNHLY and CDR2 is FYNNEI. Trimming removed 4 bases from V and 4 bases from J, with 10 bases in between. The CDR3 bases are TGTGCCAGCAGTGTCGGGCGGACCTATGGCTACACCTTC. Its protein is CASSVGRTYGYTF.

The chain combines TRBV6-6 with TRBJ1-5, with D hard to call. V was trimmed by 8 bases and J by 5 bases, leaving 13 bases between them. Germline values: CDR1 MNHNY, CDR2 SVGAGI (reference sequence). The CDR3 is made up of 13 amino acids. This CDR3 is CASGTLFDQPQHF. CDR3 bases: TGTGCCAGCGGTACCCTCTTCGATCAGCCCCAGCATTTT.

This clonotype appeared a few times. The chain has TRBV4-1 and TRBJ2-5, with 11 bases lining up with TRBD2. The CDR3 loop spans 16 amino acids. Germline loops: CDR1 MGHRA, CDR2 YSYEKL. Losses at the gene ends were 2 bases for V and 4 bases for J; bases not matched to a gene: 6. The CDR3 is CASSQRLAGKGETQYF. CDR3 bases: TGCGCCAGCAGCCAAAGACTAGCGGGGAAAGGAGAGACCCAGTACTTC.

V is TRBV29-1 and J is TRBJ2-1, with 7 bases aligning to TRBD2. This CDR3 contains 13 residues. The germline gives CDR1 SQVTM, CDR2 ANQGSEA. After removal of 6 bases from V and 4 bases from J, the junction contained 6 bases not matched to a gene. The chain's CDR3 is CSVPAAGYNEQFF. For the CDR3, the DNA is TGCAGCGTGCCGGCAGCGGGATACAATGAGCAGTTCTTC.

The sample holds a few counts of this clonotype. The chain combines TRBV4-1 with TRBJ2-7; TRBD1 matches at 8 bases. CDR1 is MGHRA and CDR2 is YSYEKL in the germline V gene. The CDR3 runs to 11 residues. V lost 9 bases to trimming and J lost 8 bases; unmatched junction nucleotides: 6. Here the CDR3 DNA reads TGCGCCAGTAGACAGGGGCGAAAGCAGTACTTC. Translation: CASRQGRKQYF.

CDR3 residues: CASSLGTGRSGQPQHF. In DNA form, the CDR3 reads TGTGCCAGCAGCTTAGGTACAGGGAGGTCGGGTCAGCCCCAGCATTTT. V gene TRBV7-8 combines with J gene TRBJ1-5, with a possible D match to TRBD1 (6 bases). V dropped 1 base and J dropped 6 bases, with 16 bases sitting between them. Germline values: CDR1 SGHVS, CDR2 FQNEAQ. This CDR3 contains 16 residues.

The chain is built from TRBV7-2 and TRBJ1-2; TRBD1 matches 9 bases. Trimming took 1 base from V and 5 from J; bases not matched to a gene: 5. Germline V gene lookup returns CDR1 SGHTA and CDR2 FQGNSA. This CDR3 region has 15 residues. The CDR3 here is CASSLGRTGEYGYTF. In nucleotides, the CDR3 is TGTGCCAGCAGCTTAGGTCGGACAGGGGAATATGGCTACACCTTC.

The chain combines TRBV28 with TRBJ1-1; no reliable D call. The CDR3 sequence is 14 residues long. Trimming shortened V by 6 bases and J by 3 bases, and 14 bases separated the two germline ends. Germline V gene data show CDR1 as MDHEN and CDR2 as SYDVKM. CDR3 residues: CASRRPGSYTEAFF. DNA for the CDR3: TGTGCCAGCAGACGACCGGGATCCTACACTGAAGCTTTCTTT.

The rearrangement links TRBV3-1 to TRBJ1-2; TRBD1 agrees at 8 bases. The germline V gene encodes CDR1 LGHDT and CDR2 YNNKEL (reference sequence). The CDR3 extends over 16 amino acids. Trimming at V came to 1 base and at J to 4 bases, leaving 8 bases not matched to a gene. The CDR3 loop reads CASSQADRGSPYGYTF. The DNA of the CDR3 is TGTGCCAGCAGCCAAGCCGACAGGGGATCTCCCTATGGCTACACCTTC.

V gene TRBV7-6 combines with J gene TRBJ2-7; no firm D call. The CDR3 consists of 16 residues. Trimming cost V 2 bases and J 0 bases, with 14 bases left between them. CDR1 SGHVS and CDR2 FNYEAQ come from the germline V gene. The CDR3 here is CASSLKVPESSYEQYF. The CDR3 region has the DNA TGTGCCAGCAGCTTAAAGGTACCTGAGAGCTCCTACGAGCAGTACTTC.

This clonotype was observed a handful of times. This chain connects TRBV10-3 to TRBJ2-7, with TRBD1 identical over 12 bases. The CDR3 runs to 17 residues. V lost 6 bases, J lost 7 bases, and 16 bases stayed unmatched. Germline V gives CDR1 ENHRY, CDR2 SYGVKD. The CDR3 nucleotides read TGTGCCATCAGAGGGGACAGGGGGCGAGTTCAGACTTCTGAGCAGTACTTC. Protein sequence: CAIRGDRGRVQTSEQYF.